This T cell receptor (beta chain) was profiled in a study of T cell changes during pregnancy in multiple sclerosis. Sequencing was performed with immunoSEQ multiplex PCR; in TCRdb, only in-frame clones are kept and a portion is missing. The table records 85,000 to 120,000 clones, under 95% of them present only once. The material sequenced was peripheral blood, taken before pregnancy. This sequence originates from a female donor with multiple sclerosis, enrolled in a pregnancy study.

The CDR3 protein is CATRPIAGGIDIQYF. The CDR3 DNA reads TGTGCCACTAGACCTATAGCGGGAGGTATTGACATTCAGTACTTC. V usage is TRBV15 and J usage is TRBJ2-4, with 10 bases that match TRBD2. Germline values: CDR1 LNHNV, CDR2 YYDKDF (reference sequence). V dropped 9 bases and J dropped 8; count of bases not matched to a gene: 13. There are 15 residues in the CDR3.